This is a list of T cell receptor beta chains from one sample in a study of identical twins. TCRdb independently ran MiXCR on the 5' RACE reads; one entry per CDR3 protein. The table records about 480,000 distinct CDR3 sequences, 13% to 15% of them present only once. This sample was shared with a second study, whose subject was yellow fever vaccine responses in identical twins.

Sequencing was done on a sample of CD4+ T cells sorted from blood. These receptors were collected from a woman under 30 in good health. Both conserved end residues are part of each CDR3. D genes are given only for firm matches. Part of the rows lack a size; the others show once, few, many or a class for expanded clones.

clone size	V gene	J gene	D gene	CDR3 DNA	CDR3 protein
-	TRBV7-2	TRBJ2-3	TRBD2	TGTGCCAGCAGTGTAGCGGGAGTCGCAGATACGCAGTATTTT	CASSVAGVADTQYF
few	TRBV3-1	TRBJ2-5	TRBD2	TGTGCCAGCAGCCTACCACGGACTAGAGAAGAGACCCAGTACTTC	CASSLPRTREETQYF
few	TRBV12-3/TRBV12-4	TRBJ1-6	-	TGTGCCAGCAGCAGGGGACTGGTCCCCCTCCACTTT	CASSRGLVPLHF
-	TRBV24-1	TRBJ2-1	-	TGTGCCACCAGTGATTCCCTTGGCCCAGACTACAATGAGCAGTTCTTC	CATSDSLGPDYNEQFF
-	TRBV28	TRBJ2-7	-	TGTGCCAGCAGTCCCCTTGGGGGGCCATCCTACGAGCAGTACTTC	CASSPLGGPSYEQYF
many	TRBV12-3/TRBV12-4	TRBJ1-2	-	TGTGCCAGCAAATCTGGTGGGGCCAGACTCTATGGCTACACCTTC	CASKSGGARLYGYTF
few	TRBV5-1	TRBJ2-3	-	TGTGCCAGCAGCTTACGGGACAGCACAGATACGCAGTATTTT	CASSLRDSTDTQYF
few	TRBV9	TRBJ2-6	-	TGTGCCAGCAGCGAGGGGGGGGGACAAAGAGCTGGGGCCAACGTCCTGACTTTC	CASSEGGGQRAGANVLTF
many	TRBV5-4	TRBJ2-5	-	TGTGCCAGCAGCTTGGTCGGGGGTGCAGAGACCCAGTACTTC	CASSLVGGAETQYF
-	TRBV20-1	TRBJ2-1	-	TGCAGTGCGATGAGGACAGATTCCTACAATGAGCAGTTCTTC	CSAMRTDSYNEQFF
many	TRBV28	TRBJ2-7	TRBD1	TGTGCCAGCAGAGTTGTCGGGACAGTGCCGATCGAGCAGTACTTC	CASRVVGTVPIEQYF
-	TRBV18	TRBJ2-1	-	TGTGCCAGCTCACGCCAGAGATACAATGAGCAGTTCTTC	CASSRQRYNEQFF
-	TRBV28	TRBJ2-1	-	TGTGCCAGCAGTTTATATACAGTCTACAATGAGCAGTTCTTC	CASSLYTVYNEQFF
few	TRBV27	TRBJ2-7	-	TGTGCCAGCAGTTTCCGGGGACCCCAATCCGAGCAGTACTTC	CASSFRGPQSEQYF
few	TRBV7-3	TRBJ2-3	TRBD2	TGTGCCAGCAGCTTAAGGTCCACGGCCCTAGGTAGCGGGGGTCCCTACTCCACAGATACGCAGTATTTT	CASSLRSTALGSGGPYSTDTQYF
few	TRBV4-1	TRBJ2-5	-	TGCGCCAGCAGCCAAGAGGAGGTTGGGGAGACCCAGTACTTC	CASSQEEVGETQYF
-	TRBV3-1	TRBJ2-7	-	TGTGCCAGCAGCCAAGCTGCATGGGAGCAGTACTTC	CASSQAAWEQYF
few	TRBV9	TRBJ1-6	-	TGTGCCAGCAGCCCCCGCCGGGCCCTAAATTCACCCCTCCACTTT	CASSPRRALNSPLHF
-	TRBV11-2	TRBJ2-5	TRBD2	TGTGCCAGCAGCTTAGGGGCTCTAGCGGGGGGACCCCAAGAGACCCAGTACTTC	CASSLGALAGGPQETQYF
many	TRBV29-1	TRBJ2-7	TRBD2	TGCAGCGCCAGAGGACTGTCGGGACTAGCGGACCACGAGCAGTACTTC	CSARGLSGLADHEQYF
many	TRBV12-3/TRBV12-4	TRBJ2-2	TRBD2	TGTGCCAGCAGTTTATCCCTAACGGGGGGGAACACCGGGGAGCTGTTTTTT	CASSLSLTGGNTGELFF
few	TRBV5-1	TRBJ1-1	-	TGCGCCAGCAGTCAGATCAGGGAACGCGACACTGAAGCTTTCTTT	CASSQIRERDTEAFF
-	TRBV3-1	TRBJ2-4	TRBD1	TGTGCCAGCAGCCACGCGGGACAGGGGAAAAACATTCAGTACTTC	CASSHAGQGKNIQYF
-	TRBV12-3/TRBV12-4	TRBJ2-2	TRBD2	TGTGCCAGCAGGACTAGCGGGAGGGAGAACACCGGGGAGCTGTTTTTT	CASRTSGRENTGELFF
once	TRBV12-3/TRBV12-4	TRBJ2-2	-	TGTGCCTGCAGTTGGACAGGGAATAGCGGGGGCCGCCCCACCGGGGAGCTGTTTTTT	CACSWTGNSGGRPTGELFF
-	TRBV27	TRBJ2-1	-	TGTGCCAGCAGTTTCGAACCTAGGAATGAGCAGTTCTTC	CASSFEPRNEQFF
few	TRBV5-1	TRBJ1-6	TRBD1	TGCGCCAGCAGCTCACAGGGGGTTAATTCACCCCTCCACTTT	CASSSQGVNSPLHF
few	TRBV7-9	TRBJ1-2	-	TGTGCCAGCAGCTTAGACGGGGTAGCTAACTATGGCTACACCTTC	CASSLDGVANYGYTF
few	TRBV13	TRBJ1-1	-	TGTGCCAGCAGCTTATTTAGGGGGGACACTGAAGCTTTCTTT	CASSLFRGDTEAFF
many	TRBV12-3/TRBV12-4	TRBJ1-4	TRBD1	TGTGCCAGCAGTTGGGACAGCGTTAATGAAAAACTGTTTTTT	CASSWDSVNEKLFF
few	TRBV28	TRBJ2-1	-	TGTGCCAGCTCGGAACTAGCAAAGGGGAGAAATGAGCAGTTCTTC	CASSELAKGRNEQFF
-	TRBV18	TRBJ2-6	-	TGTGCCAGCTCACCCCCGCCGAACTCTGGGGCCAACGTCCTGACTTTC	CASSPPPNSGANVLTF
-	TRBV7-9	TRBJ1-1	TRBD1	TGTGCCAGCAGCCTATTGACAGGGCGGAACACTGAAGCTTTCTTT	CASSLLTGRNTEAFF
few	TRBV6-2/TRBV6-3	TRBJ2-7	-	TGTGCCAGCAGTTACAAGGCTGGAACCTACGAGCAGTACTTC	CASSYKAGTYEQYF
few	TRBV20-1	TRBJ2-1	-	TGCAGTGCTTCAAGACGAGTGCGGTTGTTTGATGAGCAGTTCTTC	CSASRRVRLFDEQFF
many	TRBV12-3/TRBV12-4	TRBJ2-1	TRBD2	TGTGCCAGCAGGGAGGGACTAGCGGGAGGATTCTCCAATGAGCAGTTCTTC	CASREGLAGGFSNEQFF
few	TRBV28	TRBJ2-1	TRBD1	TGTGCCAGCTTCACAGGGGGGAGGTATGAGCAGTTCTTC	CASFTGGRYEQFF
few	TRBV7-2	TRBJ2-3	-	TGTGCCAGCAGCTTAGGGCAGGGGATGGCAGATACGCAGTATTTT	CASSLGQGMADTQYF
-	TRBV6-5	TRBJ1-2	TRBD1	TGTGCCAGCAGGTTACAGGGGGCTAGCTATGGCTACACCTTC	CASRLQGASYGYTF
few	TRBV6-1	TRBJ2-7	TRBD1	TGTGCCACCAAAGATACCGGGACAGGGGGCTACGAGCAGTACTTC	CATKDTGTGGYEQYF
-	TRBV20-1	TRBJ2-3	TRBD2	TGCAGTGCTAGGAGGACTAGAAGCACAGATACGCAGTATTTT	CSARRTRSTDTQYF
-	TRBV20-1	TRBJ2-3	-	TGCAGTGCTAGACCCTCGCGTACCTCCTTCGGAGATACGCAGTATTTT	CSARPSRTSFGDTQYF
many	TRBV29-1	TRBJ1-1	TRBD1	TGCAGCGTTGATACAGGGGGCTTGAAAGCTTTCTTT	CSVDTGGLKAFF
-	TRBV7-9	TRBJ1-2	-	TGTGCCAGCAGCTTAGGGGAGGGTCCCTATGGCTACACCTTC	CASSLGEGPYGYTF
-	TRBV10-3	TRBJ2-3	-	TGTGCCATCAAAGCGGTATCGGGGAACACAGATACGCAGTATTTT	CAIKAVSGNTDTQYF
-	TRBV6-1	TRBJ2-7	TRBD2	TGTGCCAGCAGAGAGACTAGCGGGTCCTACGAGCAGTACTTC	CASRETSGSYEQYF
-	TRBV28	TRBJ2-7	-	TGTGCCAGCACAGAAGAGCAGTACTTC	CASTEEQYF
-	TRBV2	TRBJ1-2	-	TGTGCCAGCAGTGAAAGGGCCTATGGCTACACCTTC	CASSERAYGYTF
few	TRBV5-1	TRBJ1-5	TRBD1	TGCGCCAGCAGCTTGGAACAGGGGACGGGGCAGCCCCAGCATTTT	CASSLEQGTGQPQHF
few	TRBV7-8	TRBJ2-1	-	TGTGCCAGCAGCTTAGCGGAGGTCGCGGAGCAGTTCTTC	CASSLAEVAEQFF
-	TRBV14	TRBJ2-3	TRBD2	TGTGCCAGAAAAAGCGGGAGAGCCTCAGATACGCAGTATTTT	CARKSGRASDTQYF